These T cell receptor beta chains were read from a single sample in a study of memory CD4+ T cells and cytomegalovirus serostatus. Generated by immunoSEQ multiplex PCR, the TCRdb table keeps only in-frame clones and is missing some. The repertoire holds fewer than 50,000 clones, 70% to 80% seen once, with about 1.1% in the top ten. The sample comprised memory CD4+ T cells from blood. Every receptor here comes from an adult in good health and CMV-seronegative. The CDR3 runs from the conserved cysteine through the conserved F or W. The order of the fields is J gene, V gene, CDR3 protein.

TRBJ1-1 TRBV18 CASSPDLSEAFF
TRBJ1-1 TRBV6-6 CASSYSSGRTNTEAFF
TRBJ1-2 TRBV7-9 CASSLTSNYGYTF
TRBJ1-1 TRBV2 CASRGGQAAGPFF
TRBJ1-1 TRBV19 CASRDRGGTEAFF
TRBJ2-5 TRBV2 CASKGLAGAPGETQYF
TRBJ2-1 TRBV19 CASGTGGNEQFF
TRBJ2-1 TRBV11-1 CASSRRGDNEQFF
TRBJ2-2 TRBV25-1 CASSELRQGAYTGELFF
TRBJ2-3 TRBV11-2 CASSFGLAGASTDTQYF
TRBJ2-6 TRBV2 CASTGAGANVLTF
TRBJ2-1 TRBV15 CATKPKAGATYNEQFF
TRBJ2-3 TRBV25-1 CASSEGLGTDTQYF
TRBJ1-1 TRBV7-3 CASSPTGGTEAFF
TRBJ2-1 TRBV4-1 CASSQGSAYSYNEQFF
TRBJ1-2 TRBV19 CASQEGTGRHGYTF
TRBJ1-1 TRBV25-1 CASSGGSRSEAFF
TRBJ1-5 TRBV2 CASRRTGGNSNQPQHF
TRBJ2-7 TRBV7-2 CASSLAAGGGEQYF
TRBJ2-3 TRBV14 CASSLSAVGTQYF
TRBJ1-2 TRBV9 CASSGESGDYGYTF
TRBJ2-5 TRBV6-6 CASSSPRTQETQYF
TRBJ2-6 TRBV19 CASSRASVPGANVLTF
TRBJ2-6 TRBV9 CASSERGVGRSGANVLTF
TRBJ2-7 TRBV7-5 CARSLPPAGGLAYEQYF
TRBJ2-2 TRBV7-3 CASSGQGAGELFF